This TCR beta chain was sequenced in a study of control samples from healthy donors and cancer patients. The CDR3 spans 14 residues. Germline V gives CDR1 KGHSH, CDR2 LQKENI. Trimming cost V 4 bases and J 3 bases, with 9 bases left between them. Some clones are missing from TCRdb's copy, which holds only in-frame ones; the method was immunoSEQ multiplex PCR. The sample consists of 170,000 or so clones, approximately 92% of them appearing once. This TCR came from a young man in good health. The V call is TRBV18, the J call TRBJ1-4, with unresolved D. The sample consisted of blood. The CDR3: CASSRSVANEKLFF. CDR3 DNA sequence: TGTGCCAGCTCACGGAGTGTTGCTAATGAAAAACTGTTTTTT.